This T cell receptor (beta chain) was recovered during a study of T cell repertoires in cytomegalovirus infection. Study-wide results and limits: Frequencies of public TCR beta families were cumulated, and this identified carriers of CMV plus the relevant HLA.

This clonotype occurred a few times. Its target is unknown. A single record per CDR3 protein comes from TCRdb applying MiXCR to the reads. The table includes around 200,000 distinct CDR3 sequences, approximately 40% detected once. Looked up from germline, CDR1 is LGHNT and CDR2 is FRNRAP. V gave up 6 bases and J gave up 0 bases, with 6 bases separating them. The CDR3 spans 14 residues. The TCR originated in a human donor in good health (CMV status not recorded). Some clones in this sample may be carry-over from other donors' samples. The sample consisted of CD8+ T cells from cultured PBMCs, taken from culture after CMV antigen stimulation. The rearrangement uses TRBV12-5 and TRBJ2-6, with a possible D match to TRBD2 (5 bases). CDR3: CASGSGSGANVLTF. The CDR3 DNA reads TGTGCTAGTGGCAGCGGCTCTGGGGCCAACGTCCTGACTTTC.